The rows below give T cell receptor beta chains drawn from one sample of a study of shared clonotypes between healthy human individuals. Sequencing was performed with immunoSEQ multiplex PCR; in TCRdb, only in-frame clones are kept and a portion is missing. The sample records about 960,000 clones, less than 85% being singletons. Specimen: memory CD4+ T cells sorted from blood. The origin of the receptors is a man aged 18 to 35 in good health. Both conserved end residues are part of each CDR3.

j_gene,v_gene,CDR3aa
TRBJ1-1,TRBV19,CASSFDIKGTEAFF
TRBJ2-5,TRBV5-1,CASSTGHLTQETQYF
TRBJ2-1,TRBV5-6,CASSPPGQGVYNEQFF
TRBJ2-7,TRBV5-1,CASSLGSQRSSYEQYF
TRBJ2-7,TRBV21-1,CASNSREHATYEQYF
TRBJ2-3,TRBV11-3,CASSLRTDTQYF
TRBJ2-1,TRBV10-3,CAISHGLGNEQFF
TRBJ2-5,TRBV11-3,CASSLDDGQETQYF
TRBJ2-5,TRBV28,CASSRGTLETQYF
TRBJ2-7,TRBV9,CASSVEAQGGYEQYF
TRBJ2-3,TRBV11-2,CASSSPTSLTQYF
TRBJ1-2,TRBV28,CASRHPLDLYGYTF
TRBJ2-2,TRBV7-3,CASSLPPTGELFF
TRBJ2-7,TRBV28,CASSSTNQLYEQYF
TRBJ2-1,TRBV7-9,CASSLGPAGPLGQFF
TRBJ2-7,TRBV14,CASSNYRGRGEQYF
TRBJ1-5,TRBV19,CASRVASANSNQPQHF
TRBJ2-1,TRBV29-1,CSATGVSYNEQFF